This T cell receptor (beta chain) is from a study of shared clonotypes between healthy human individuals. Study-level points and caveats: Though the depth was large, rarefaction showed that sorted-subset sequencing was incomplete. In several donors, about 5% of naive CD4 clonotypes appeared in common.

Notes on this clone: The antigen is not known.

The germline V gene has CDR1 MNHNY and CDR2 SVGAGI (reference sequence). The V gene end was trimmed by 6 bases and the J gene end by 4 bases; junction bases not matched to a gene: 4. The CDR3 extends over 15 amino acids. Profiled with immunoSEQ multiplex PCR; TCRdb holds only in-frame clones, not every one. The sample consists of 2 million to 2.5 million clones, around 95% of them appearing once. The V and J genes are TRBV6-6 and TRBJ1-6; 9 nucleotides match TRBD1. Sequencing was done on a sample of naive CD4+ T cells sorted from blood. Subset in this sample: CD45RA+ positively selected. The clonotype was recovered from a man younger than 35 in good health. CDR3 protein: CASSEQGAYNSPLHF. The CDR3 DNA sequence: TGTGCCAGCAGCGAACAGGGGGCGTATAATTCACCCCTCCACTTT.